Judged by abundance, the clone carrying this T cell receptor (beta chain) is medium-sized. Its antigen is currently unknown. This entry is derived from a study of metastatic and nonmetastatic thyroid tumors. Overall study: Both malignant and benign thyroid patients supplied peripheral blood and tumor or nodule tissue samples, across which the repertoires of these patients were then compared.

Patients underwent thyroid surgery, and none had received any treatment before it. Regarding the study as a whole: As reported, TCR beta diversity in blood and tumor was significantly higher in malignant thyroid tumors than in benign nodules.

Authors' methods: A classifier for distant metastasis in papillary thyroid cancer was constructed using CDR3 differences observed across clinicopathological groups. TCRdb reanalyzed the PCR reads with MiXCR. The V and J calls were not made by the authors but by TCRdb's processing. The sample shows around 20,000 clones, about 20% of them seen only once. The receptor comes from a female donor with papillary thyroid cancer or a benign thyroid nodule (not recorded which). Some clones in this sample may be carry-over from other donors' samples. Sequencing was done on a sample of adjacent normal tissue.

The CDR3 sequence: CASSLGSQGHGTQYF. The CDR3 nucleotides read TGCGCCAGCAGCTTGGGGTCACAGGGACACGGTACGCAGTATTTT. V gene TRBV5-1 combines with J gene TRBJ2-3, with D perhaps TRBD1 (6 bases). Trimming removed 0 bases from V and 8 bases from J, with 16 bases in between. This CDR3 has 15 residues. The germline V gene has CDR1 SGHRS and CDR2 YFSETQ.